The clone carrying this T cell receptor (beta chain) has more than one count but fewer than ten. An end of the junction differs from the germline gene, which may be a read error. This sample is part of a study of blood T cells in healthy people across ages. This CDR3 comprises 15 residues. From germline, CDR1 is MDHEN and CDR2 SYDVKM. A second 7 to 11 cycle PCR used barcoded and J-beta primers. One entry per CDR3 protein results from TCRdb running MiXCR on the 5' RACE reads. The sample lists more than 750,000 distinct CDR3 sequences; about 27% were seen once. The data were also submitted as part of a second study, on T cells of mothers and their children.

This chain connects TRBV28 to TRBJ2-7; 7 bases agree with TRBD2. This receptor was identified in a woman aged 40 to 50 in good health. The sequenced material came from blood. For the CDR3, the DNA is TGTGTCAGCAGTCCCCGGGGGGTGATCACCTACGAGCAGTACTTC. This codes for CVSSPRGVITYEQYF.